This T cell receptor beta chain was sequenced during a study of T cell responses to AZD1222 COVID-19 vaccine. Germline trimming cut 1 base from V and 5 bases from J; bases unmatched to any gene: 4. The germline V gene has CDR1 SGDLS and CDR2 YYNGEE. The CDR3 has 15 amino acids. Only in-frame clones appear in the TCRdb table, and some are missing; sequencing was by immunoSEQ multiplex PCR. The table lists a few hundred thousand clones, approximately 95% of them singletons. Study results and caveats: Once two AZD1222 doses were given, Spike-specific TCR breadth and depth went up. The repertoires were collected only after the peak T cell response.

About this clone itself: The antigen is undetermined.

The chain carries TRBV9 and TRBJ2-1, with 9 bases matching TRBD1. Sequences were derived from peripheral blood, sampled on day 0 of AZD1222 vaccination. This sequence originates from an adult in good health. The CDR3 DNA reads as TGTGCCAGCAGCGTACCCGGGACAGGGAACAATGAGCAGTTCTTC. Translating gives CASSVPGTGNNEQFF.